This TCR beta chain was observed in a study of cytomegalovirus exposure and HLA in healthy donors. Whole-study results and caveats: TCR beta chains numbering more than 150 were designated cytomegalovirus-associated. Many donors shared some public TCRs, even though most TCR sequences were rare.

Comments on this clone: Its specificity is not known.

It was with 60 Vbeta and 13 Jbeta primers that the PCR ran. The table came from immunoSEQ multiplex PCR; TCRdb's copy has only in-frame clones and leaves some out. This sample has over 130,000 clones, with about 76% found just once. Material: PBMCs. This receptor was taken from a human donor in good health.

The CDR3 DNA is TGTGCCAGCAGCTCGATAGCGGGGCTTGCCTACAATGAGCAGTTCTTC. This gives the protein CASSSIAGLAYNEQFF. The chain carries TRBV7-9 and TRBJ2-1; 8 nucleotides align to TRBD2. The CDR3 has 16 amino acids. Germline CDR1 SEHNR, CDR2 FQNEAQ (reference sequence). The V segment lost 4 bases and the J segment 2 bases; nucleotides outside the gene matches: 7.